Following are 29 T cell receptor beta chains from one sample sequenced in a study of cytomegalovirus exposure and HLA in healthy donors. Use of 60 Vbeta and 13 Jbeta primers characterized the PCR. Profiling relied on immunoSEQ multiplex PCR, and the TCRdb table lists in-frame clones only, not all of them. The sample lists under 150,000 clones, more than 70% occurring once. The sequenced sample consisted of PBMCs. The receptors were gathered from a woman aged 55-70 years in good health and CMV-seronegative.

The gene calls are TRBV13 and TRBJ1-2; TRBD1 matches at 9 bases. CDR1 and CDR2 (germline): PRHDT, FYEKMQ (reference sequence). The V gene end was trimmed by 6 bases and the J gene end by 4 bases; junction bases not matched to a gene: 12. This CDR3 is built from 16 residues. CDR3 sequence (DNA): TGTGCCAGCAGTAACTGGGACAGGGCACTCCTCTATGGCTACACCTTC. The encoded protein is CASSNWDRALLYGYTF. Based on the CDR3 plus reference TRBV13 and TRBJ1-2, the full variable domain is AAGVIQSPRHLIKEKRETATLKCYPIPRHDTVYWYQQGPGQDPQFLISFYEKMQSDKGSIPDRFSAQQFSDYHSELNMSSLELGDSALYFCASSNWDRALLYGYTFGSGTRLTVV.

This chain uses TRBV19 with TRBJ1-2; perhaps TRBD1 as D (6 bases). V was pared by 5 bases and J by 4 bases, with 11 bases between. The CDR3 totals 13 residues. Germline V gives CDR1 LNHDA, CDR2 SQIVND (reference sequence). Here the CDR3 DNA reads TGTGCCAGTAGTCACAGGGTCAGCTATGGCTACACCTTC. Its translation: CASSHRVSYGYTF.

In nucleotides, the CDR3 is TGTGCCAGTAGGGGGGGGGACACCCTCTCTGGAAACACCATATATTTT. It encodes CASRGGDTLSGNTIYF. The rearrangement uses TRBV19 and TRBJ1-3; D is possibly TRBD1 (6 bases). The germline V gene has CDR1 LNHDA and CDR2 SQIVND (reference sequence). Between the trimmed V and J ends, which lost 6 bases and 0 bases, there was a span of 15 bases. This CDR3 is 16 amino acids long.

This rearrangement joins TRBV5-1 to TRBJ2-3, with 13 nucleotides matching TRBD2. The length of the CDR3 is 20 residues. V was clipped by 5 bases and J by 0 bases; unmatched bases: 15. Germline CDR1 is SGHRS and CDR2 is YFSETQ. CDR3 DNA sequence: TGCGCCAGCAGACCAGACACAGGACTAGCGGGAGATTGGAGCACAGATACGCAGTATTTT. Encoded protein: CASRPDTGLAGDWSTDTQYF.

The V gene is TRBV5-1, the J gene TRBJ2-2; 8 bases map to TRBD2. The length of the CDR3 is 14 residues. Germline V gene sequence: CDR1 SGHRS, CDR2 YFSETQ. Trimming took 5 bases from V and 4 from J; bases not matched to a gene: 4. Here the CDR3 DNA reads TGCGCCAGCAGTCCTCTAGCGGGCACCGGGGAGCTGTTTTTT. Protein: CASSPLAGTGELFF. The whole variable domain, remainder taken from reference TRBV5-1 and TRBJ2-2, is KAGVTQTPRYLIKTRGQQVTLSCSPISGHRSVSWYQQTPGQGLQFLFEYFSETQRNKGNFPGRFSGRQFSNSRSEMNVSTLELGDSALYLCASSPLAGTGELFFGEGSRLTVL.

The CDR3, as DNA: TGTGCCAGCAGCTCCCCGGGACAAGGGAACACTGAAGCTTTCTTT. It specifies CASSSPGQGNTEAFF. The rearrangement links TRBV7-8 to TRBJ1-1, with D possibly matching TRBD1 (6 bases). Per germline, CDR1 SGHVS and CDR2 FQNEAQ. V lost 4 bases and J 1 base, leaving 13 bases between the germline ends. The CDR3 length is 15 residues.

V and J are TRBV19 and TRBJ2-3; D unclear. The germline gives CDR1 LNHDA, CDR2 SQIVND (reference sequence). The CDR3 is 14 residues long. Trimming pared 8 bases from V and 1 base from J, leaving 13 bases between. CDR3 protein: CASQTGSRTDTQYF. CDR3 nucleotide sequence: TGTGCCAGTCAAACCGGGTCTCGCACAGATACGCAGTATTTT.

The chain carries TRBV5-1 and TRBJ2-2; TRBD2 matches at 14 bases. The CDR3 sequence is 18 residues long. V lost 4 bases and J lost 5; bases outside the gene matches: 10. Germline-derived CDR1 and CDR2 are SGHRS and YFSETQ. The CDR3 reads CASSVGLAGGGWTGELFF. The CDR3 nucleotides are TGCGCCAGCAGCGTCGGACTAGCGGGGGGAGGATGGACCGGGGAGCTGTTTTTT.

J is TRBJ2-2 and V is TRBV5-1; unclear D gene. Germline V lookup: CDR1 SGHRS, CDR2 YFSETQ. This CDR3 has 14 residues. V was shortened by 0 bases and J by 8 bases, with 11 bases between the two germline ends. DNA for the CDR3: TGCGCCAGCAGCTTGGGGGCTCCGGTTGGGGAGCTGTTTTTT. Translating gives CASSLGAPVGELFF.

This clone was counted only a few times. The chain links TRBV5-6 to TRBJ2-7; 11 nucleotides match TRBD2. Trimming took 4 bases from V and 1 from J; bases not matched to a gene: 7. This CDR3 is 16 amino acids long. Germline V gene lookup returns CDR1 SGHDT and CDR2 YYEEEE. This CDR3 is CASSPLAGGLSYEQYF. The CDR3 DNA reads as TGTGCCAGCAGCCCCCTAGCGGGGGGACTTTCCTACGAGCAGTACTTC.

The rearrangement uses TRBV11-2 and TRBJ2-5, with 9 bases lining up with TRBD2. V lost 11 bases and J lost 4; bases outside the gene matches: 14. The CDR3 has 15 amino acids. Germline CDR1 SGHAT, CDR2 FQNNGV. The CDR3 DNA follows: TGTGCCTCAAGGGTAGCGGGAGTCGGTGTAGAGACCCAGTACTTC. Residues: CASRVAGVGVETQYF.

The J gene is TRBJ1-1, the V gene TRBV25-1, with D possibly matching TRBD1 (6 bases). The germline V gene has CDR1 MGHDK and CDR2 SYGVNS. With 9 bases removed from V and 0 bases from J, the gap between germline ends came to 14 bases. The CDR3 is made up of 14 amino acids. For the CDR3, the DNA is TGTGCCAGTGTCAAGGGGGGGCTGAACACTGAAGCTTTCTTT. It is translated as CASVKGGLNTEAFF.

This chain links TRBV28 with TRBJ1-6, with 7 bases fitting TRBD1. With 6 bases clipped from V and 4 bases from J, the junction kept 3 bases outside the gene matches. The CDR3 consists of 14 residues. Germline assignment: CDR1 MDHEN and CDR2 SYDVKM. The chain's CDR3 is CASRSGQYNSPLHF. For the CDR3, the DNA is TGTGCCAGCAGGTCGGGACAGTATAATTCACCCCTCCACTTT.

This chain uses TRBV5-1 with TRBJ2-1, with D possibly matching TRBD2 (7 bases). The germline V gene encodes CDR1 SGHRS and CDR2 YFSETQ. V lost 0 bases to trimming and J lost 8 bases, with 15 bases between them. CDR3 size: 15 residues. CDR3 loop: CASSLEGGSSHEQFF. The CDR3 bases are TGCGCCAGCAGCTTGGAGGGGGGGTCCTCCCATGAGCAGTTCTTC.

This clone came up once. The chain carries TRBV27 and TRBJ2-1; maybe TRBD2 (6 bases). Trimming pared 7 bases from V and 7 bases from J, leaving 14 bases between. The CDR3 loop spans 13 amino acids. Germline V CDR1 and CDR2: MNHEY, SMNVEV (reference sequence). The CDR3 DNA follows: TGTGCCAGCAATGGGGACTCCCGGAATGAGCAGTTCTTC. Amino acids: CASNGDSRNEQFF.

The rearrangement joins TRBV4-2 to TRBJ2-1; 9 bases fit TRBD1. The junction had 4 bases not matched to a gene; V was cut back by 0 bases and J by 1 base. Per the germline V gene, CDR1 is LGHNA and CDR2 is YNFKEQ. The length of the CDR3 is 17 residues. This CDR3 is CASSQDLGQGSYNEQFF. CDR3 sequence (DNA): TGTGCCAGCAGCCAAGATCTTGGACAGGGGTCCTACAATGAGCAGTTCTTC.

This chain uses TRBV5-1 with TRBJ2-3; TRBD2 matches at 10 bases. Germline V lookup: CDR1 SGHRS, CDR2 YFSETQ. The CDR3 length is 15 residues. The junction had 6 bases not matched to a gene; V was cut back by 4 bases and J by 4 bases. The CDR3 region has the DNA TGCGCCAGCAGCATACTAGCGGGACGCCCAGATACGCAGTATTTT. Its protein is CASSILAGRPDTQYF.

The rearrangement joins TRBV11-2 to TRBJ2-5; TRBD2 aligns across 7 bases. This CDR3 contains 14 residues. Trimming took 7 bases from V and 9 from J; bases not matched to a gene: 14. Germline V CDR1 and CDR2: SGHAT, FQNNGV. The CDR3 DNA reads as TGTGCCAGCACCCCGGGGAGGGGTAGGGAGGCCCAGTACTTC. Encoded protein: CASTPGRGREAQYF.

The chain joins TRBV28 to TRBJ1-3; 8 bases align to TRBD1. CDR1 and CDR2 from the germline V gene are MDHEN and SYDVKM. V shed 3 bases and J 2 bases; nucleotides not matched to a gene: 3. The CDR3 consists of 15 residues. CDR3 region: CASSLLTGAGNTIYF. Written as DNA, the CDR3 is TGTGCCAGCAGTTTGCTGACAGGGGCTGGAAACACCATATATTTT.

CDR3: CASSLSLISGGAQYF. Written as DNA, the CDR3 is TGTGCCAGCAGTTTATCGTTGATCTCGGGAGGAGCCCAGTACTTC. The chain carries TRBV27 and TRBJ2-5; 7 positions match TRBD2. The CDR3 extends over 15 amino acids. V was pared by 0 bases and J by 9 bases, with 10 bases of the junction left unmatched. The germline gives CDR1 MNHEY, CDR2 SMNVEV (reference sequence).

The chain uses TRBV5-4 and TRBJ2-1, with 15 bases that match TRBD2. Germline V gives CDR1 SGHNT, CDR2 YYREEE (reference sequence). The CDR3 totals 18 residues. Unmatched junction bases numbered 5, after V lost 0 bases and J lost 4 bases. Written as DNA, the CDR3 is TGTGCCAGCAGCTTGGTGGGGACTAGCGGGGGGTCTTACAATGAGCAGTTCTTC. It specifies CASSLVGTSGGSYNEQFF.

V and J are TRBV19 and TRBJ2-3; 16 positions agree with TRBD2. The germline V gene encodes CDR1 LNHDA and CDR2 SQIVND (reference sequence). There are 19 residues in the CDR3. The V segment lost 4 bases and the J segment 4 bases; nucleotides outside the gene matches: 11. The CDR3 coding sequence is TGTGCCAGTAGTACGGGACTAGCGGGAGGGCCTCGGTACGCAGATACGCAGTATTTT. Translation gives CASSTGLAGGPRYADTQYF. The variable domain in full, completed from reference TRBV19 and TRBJ2-3, reads DGGITQSPKYLFRKEGQNVTLSCEQNLNHDAMYWYRQDPGQGLRLIYYSQIVNDFQKGDIAEGYSVSREKKESFPLTVTSAQKNPTAFYLCASSTGLAGGPRYADTQYFGPGTRLTVL.

CDR3 DNA sequence: TGTGCCAGCAGTCGCCGGGAGACGAACACCGGGGAGCTGTTTTTT. Its translation: CASSRRETNTGELFF. The genes are TRBV27 and TRBJ2-2, with a possible D match to TRBD2 (6 bases). V dropped 5 bases and J dropped 0 bases, with 10 bases sitting between them. The CDR3 has 15 amino acids. Looked up from germline, CDR1 is MNHEY and CDR2 is SMNVEV (reference sequence).

The V gene is TRBV6-4, the J gene TRBJ2-6, with 8 bases matching TRBD2. Germline-derived CDR1 and CDR2 are MRHNA and SNTAGT. V lost 3 bases to trimming and J lost 0 bases; unmatched junction nucleotides: 7. This CDR3 has 18 amino acids. CDR3 region: CASSDGVSGGSGANVLTF. DNA for the CDR3: TGTGCCAGCAGTGATGGGGTGAGCGGGGGCTCTGGGGCCAACGTCCTGACTTTC.

The chain employs TRBV19 and TRBJ2-2; 15 nucleotides match TRBD2. The CDR3 is made up of 18 amino acids. Germline loops: CDR1 LNHDA, CDR2 SQIVND (reference sequence). Trimming took 4 bases from V and 0 from J; bases not matched to a gene: 3. The CDR3 sequence: CASSTGLAGGANTGELFF. In DNA, the CDR3 is TGTGCCAGTAGTACCGGACTAGCGGGGGGGGCGAACACCGGGGAGCTGTTTTTT.

This chain links TRBV27 with TRBJ2-1, with TRBD2 matching 11 bases. V lost 5 bases and J lost 1; bases outside the gene matches: 7. This CDR3 spans 17 amino acids. Germline CDR1 and CDR2: MNHEY and SMNVEV (reference sequence). The CDR3 protein is CASSATSGRPSYNEQFF. The CDR3 DNA follows: TGTGCCAGCAGTGCAACTAGCGGGAGACCTTCCTACAATGAGCAGTTCTTC.

This clone was seen at least ten times. The V call is TRBV6-1, the J call TRBJ1-4; a possible D gene is TRBD1 (5 bases). V lost 5 bases to trimming and J lost 5 bases, with 12 bases between them. The CDR3 has 14 residues. Per germline, CDR1 MNHNS and CDR2 SASEGT. DNA of the CDR3: TGTGCCAGCAGTAGCGGGACGGGGAATGAAAAACTGTTTTTT. Its protein product is CASSSGTGNEKLFF.

The gene calls are TRBV19 and TRBJ1-4, with TRBD1 matching over 9 bases. Germline V gene lookup returns CDR1 LNHDA and CDR2 SQIVND (reference sequence). CDR3 length equals 15 residues. The trim removed 9 bases at V and 0 bases at J, leaving 5 bases unmatched. The CDR3 loop reads CASKDRGATNEKLFF. DNA for the CDR3: TGTGCCAGCAAGGACAGGGGTGCAACTAATGAAAAACTGTTTTTT.

J is TRBJ2-7 and V is TRBV7-6; D is unclear. This CDR3 comprises 14 residues. The ends were cut back, 5 bases at V and 1 base at J, with 12 bases in the middle. The V gene's germline CDR1 is SGHVS and CDR2 FNYEAQ. The CDR3 DNA is TGTGCCAGCAGCCTGACTTCCTCTTCCTACGAGCAGTACTTC. Its protein product is CASSLTSSSYEQYF.